This TCR beta chain was recorded in a study of identical twins. As for this clonotype: Antigen unknown.

Each donor was a healthy Caucasian. cDNA molecules carried unique molecular identifiers, and template switching added a universal primer site. Each CDR3 protein gets one entry after TCRdb re-called the 5' RACE reads with MiXCR. This repertoire shows around 340,000 distinct CDR3 sequences, about 10% found once; its top ten account for over 7%. Deletions cut 3 bases from V and 7 bases from J, with 14 bases between. The CDR3 has 13 amino acids. CDR1 and CDR2 (germline): SGHDT, YYEEEE. The study, taken as a whole, reports: Whereas memory repertoires showed no such difference, abundant cord blood beta clonotypes carried fewer insertions.

Sequencing was performed on naive T cells sorted from blood. This chain links TRBV5-6 with TRBJ2-7; a possible D gene is TRBD1 (5 bases). The TCR comes from a woman aged 50 to 65 in good health. For the CDR3, the DNA is TGTGCCAGCAGCTCGAGAATTCAGGGAGAGCAGTACGTC. Residues: CASSSRIQGEQYV.